This TCR beta chain was profiled in a study of blood T cell repertoires in COVID-19. Study at large: T cells, B-cell-depleted T cells, or PBMCs supplied cDNA or gDNA.

The table came from immunoSEQ multiplex PCR; TCRdb's copy has only in-frame clones and leaves some out. The sample includes over 150,000 clones, roughly 87% seen only once; the top ten take about 8.3%. V dropped 5 bases and J dropped 0 bases, with 10 bases sitting between them. This CDR3 is 14 amino acids long. Germline CDR1 is SQVTM and CDR2 is ANQGSEA. Enrollment of patients from Seattle took place during active infection, with longitudinal follow-up. The chain carries TRBV29-1 and TRBJ2-2; a possible D gene is TRBD2 (7 bases). The source material was peripheral blood. The sequence was obtained from a woman aged 70 to 79 with COVID-19, enrolled during active disease. The CDR3: CSVWGGANTGELFF. The CDR3 nucleotides are TGCAGCGTTTGGGGGGGCGCGAACACCGGGGAGCTGTTTTTT.